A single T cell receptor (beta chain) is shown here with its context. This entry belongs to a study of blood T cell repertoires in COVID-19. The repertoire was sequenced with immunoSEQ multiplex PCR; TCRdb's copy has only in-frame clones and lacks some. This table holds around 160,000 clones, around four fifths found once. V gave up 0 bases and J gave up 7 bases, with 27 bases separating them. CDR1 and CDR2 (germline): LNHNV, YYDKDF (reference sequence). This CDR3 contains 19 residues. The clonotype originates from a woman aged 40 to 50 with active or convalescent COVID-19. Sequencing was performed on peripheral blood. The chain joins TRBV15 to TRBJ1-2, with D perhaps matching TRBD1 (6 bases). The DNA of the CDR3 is TGTGCCACCAGCAGAGACTTCCGGCCCTTTACAGGGAGTCTAGGTGGCTACACCTTC. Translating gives CATSRDFRPFTGSLGGYTF.